Sequencing of this TCR beta chain was carried out in a study of shared clonotypes between healthy human individuals. Broader study findings: Despite large depth, sorted-subset datasets appeared incompletely sequenced.

TCRdb's table, derived via immunoSEQ multiplex PCR, lists solely in-frame clones and lacks some. Among millions of clones listed, about 95% were seen once. Terminally differentiated effector memory CD45RA+ cells were excluded by CCR7 positive selection of CD45RO-negative cells. This CDR3 is built from 14 residues. Trimming shortened V by 8 bases and J by 1 base, and 13 bases separated the two germline ends. The germline V gene has CDR1 SNHLY and CDR2 FYNNEI. On this clone: Its antigen remains unknown.

This TCR was recovered from a young man in good health. The sample consisted of naive CD8+ T cells sorted from blood. V gene TRBV2 combines with J gene TRBJ2-3; D remains unclear. The CDR3 sequence: CASGGSTGTDTQYF. CDR3 sequence (DNA): TGTGCCAGCGGTGGGTCTACCGGCACAGATACGCAGTATTTT.